This T cell receptor (beta chain) originates from a study of blood T cell repertoires in COVID-19. Only in-frame clones appear in the TCRdb table, and some are missing; sequencing was by immunoSEQ multiplex PCR. The data contain some 59,000 clones, 90% of them singletons. The CDR3 covers 14 residues. The V segment lost 6 bases and the J segment 4 bases; nucleotides outside the gene matches: 4. The germline CDR1 and CDR2 sequences are KGHDR and SFDVKD. The J gene is TRBJ2-2, the V gene TRBV24-1, with 7 bases lining up with TRBD1. Sequencing was performed on peripheral blood. The clonotype comes from a middle-aged man with acute or convalescent COVID-19. The CDR3 DNA reads as TGTGCCACCAGTAGACAGGGATTCACCGGGGAGCTGTTTTTT. Protein product: CATSRQGFTGELFF.